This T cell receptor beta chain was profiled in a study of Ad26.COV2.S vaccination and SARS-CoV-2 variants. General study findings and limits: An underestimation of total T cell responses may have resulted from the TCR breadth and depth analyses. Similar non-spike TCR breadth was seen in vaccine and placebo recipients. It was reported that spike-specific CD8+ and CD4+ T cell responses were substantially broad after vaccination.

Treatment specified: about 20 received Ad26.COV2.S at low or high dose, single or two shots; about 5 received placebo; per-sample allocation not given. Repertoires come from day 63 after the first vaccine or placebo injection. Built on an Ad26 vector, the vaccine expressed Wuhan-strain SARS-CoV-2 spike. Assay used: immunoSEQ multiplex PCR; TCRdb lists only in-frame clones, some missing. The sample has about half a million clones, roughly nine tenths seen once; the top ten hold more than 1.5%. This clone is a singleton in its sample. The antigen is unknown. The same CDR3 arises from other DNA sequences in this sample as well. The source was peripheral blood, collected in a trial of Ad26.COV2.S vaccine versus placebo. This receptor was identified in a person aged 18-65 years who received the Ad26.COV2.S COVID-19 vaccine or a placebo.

CDR3 coding DNA: TGTGCCAGCTCACCAGATTCCAATGAGCAGTTCTTC. As protein: CASSPDSNEQFF. This chain links TRBV18 with TRBJ2-1; D is ambiguous. The CDR3 is made up of 12 amino acids. CDR1 is KGHSH, CDR2 LQKENI, per germline. V was clipped by 2 bases and J by 6 bases, with 5 bases between them.